These 22 T cell receptor beta chains were sequenced from one sample in a study of OX40 agonist ivuxolimab in advanced cancers. Some clones are missing from TCRdb's copy, which holds only in-frame ones; the method was immunoSEQ multiplex PCR. The sample holds more than 80,000 clones; just over 85% are singletons and the top ten take roughly 2.1%. The source material was CD4+ or CD8+ T cells sorted from blood, sampled in a trial of the OX40 agonist ivuxolimab. The receptor set was obtained from an adult with an advanced solid tumor such as melanoma, head and neck, liver or kidney cancer.

V gene TRBV6-4 combines with J gene TRBJ2-1, with a tentative D call TRBD2 (6 bases). Between the trimmed V and J ends, which lost 4 bases and 4 bases, there was a span of 17 bases. From germline, CDR1 is MRHNA and CDR2 SNTAGT. The CDR3 length is 16 residues. CDR3 DNA sequence: TGTGCCAGCAGTGTAGCCGGGACTTACCCGTACAATGAGCAGTTCTTC. It encodes CASSVAGTYPYNEQFF.

The chain links TRBV9 to TRBJ1-3, with D hard to call. V was pared by 6 bases and J by 1 base, with 11 bases between. Germline CDR1 is SGDLS and CDR2 is YYNGEE. The length of the CDR3 is 14 residues. CDR3 in amino acids: CASKNEGSGNTIYF. For the CDR3, the DNA is TGTGCCAGCAAAAACGAGGGTTCTGGAAACACCATATATTTT.

In DNA form, the CDR3 reads TGTGCCAGCAGCCCTAAGGGACTAGCGGGATACAATGAGCAGTTCTTC. This codes for CASSPKGLAGYNEQFF. The chain carries TRBV7-8 and TRBJ2-1, with 13 bases identical to TRBD2. CDR3 size: 16 residues. The trim removed 5 bases at V and 4 bases at J, leaving 5 bases unmatched. Germline V gene lookup returns CDR1 SGHVS and CDR2 FQNEAQ.

This clone has just one count. This chain uses TRBV6-1 with TRBJ1-2; D unclear. The CDR3 is 14 residues long. Trimming took 6 bases from V and 0 from J, leaving 11 bases between them. CDR1 and CDR2 from the germline V gene are MNHNS and SASEGT. The CDR3 sequence: CASSISLANYGYTF. The CDR3 nucleotides are TGTGCCAGCAGCATTTCCTTAGCTAACTATGGCTACACCTTC.

CDR3 nucleotides: TGTGCCAGCAGCTTATCCCCGGGAGGGCCGAATGCCGGGGAGCTGTTTTTT. Its translation: CASSLSPGGPNAGELFF. V usage is TRBV5-4 and J usage is TRBJ2-2; 8 bases are a match to TRBD2. Unmatched junction bases numbered 12, after V lost 2 bases and J lost 6 bases. CDR3 length equals 17 residues. The germline V gene has CDR1 SGHNT and CDR2 YYREEE (reference sequence).

The chain recombines TRBV5-1 with TRBJ1-1, with D tentatively TRBD1 (5 bases). The germline V and J ends were trimmed by 6 bases and 1 base, with 10 bases remaining between them. The CDR3 extends over 13 amino acids. Germline assignment: CDR1 SGHRS and CDR2 YFSETQ. Here the CDR3 DNA reads TGCGCCAGCACTTCGGGGCAGAACACTGAAGCTTTCTTT. It translates to CASTSGQNTEAFF.

This chain uses TRBV28 with TRBJ1-5; the match to TRBD1 covers 9 bases. Trimming removed 10 bases from V and 5 bases from J; junction bases left unmatched: 12. CDR1 is MDHEN, CDR2 SYDVKM, per germline. There are 15 residues in the CDR3. CDR3 loop: CATSPGTGLDQPQHF. The CDR3 DNA sequence: TGTGCCACCAGCCCCGGGACAGGGCTGGATCAGCCCCAGCATTTT. The whole variable domain, filled in from reference TRBV28 and TRBJ1-5, reads DVKVTQSSRYLVKRTGEKVFLECVQDMDHENMFWYRQDPGLGLRLIYFSYDVKMKEKGDIPEGYSVSREKKERFSLILESASTNQTSMYLCATSPGTGLDQPQHFGDGTRLSIL.

V and J are TRBV20-1 and TRBJ2-5, with D tentatively TRBD1 (6 bases). The V gene's germline CDR1 is DFQATT and CDR2 SNEGSKA (reference sequence). The length of the CDR3 is 11 residues. Trimming removed 2 bases at V and 5 bases at J, with 6 bases between. The CDR3 loop is CSARQGETQYF. As DNA, the CDR3 is TGCAGTGCTAGACAGGGGGAGACCCAGTACTTC.

CDR3 in DNA: TGTGCCAGCAGCTTAGGGACAGGGCTCCGGGAGCTGTTTTTT. Its translation is CASSLGTGLRELFF. V and J are TRBV7-8 and TRBJ2-2; 8 bases line up with TRBD1. Germline lookup yields CDR1 SGHVS and CDR2 FQNEAQ. This CDR3 has 14 amino acids. Losses at the gene ends were 1 base for V and 9 bases for J; bases not matched to a gene: 4.

Ten or more counts support this clone. The rearrangement joins TRBV9 to TRBJ2-7, with 9 bases fitting TRBD2. V gave up 0 bases and J gave up 1 base; unmatched junction bases: 11. This CDR3 has 18 amino acids. Germline values: CDR1 SGDLS, CDR2 YYNGEE. CDR3 sequence (DNA): TGTGCCAGCAGCGTAGAATCCAGCGGGAGGCGGGGGTCCTACGAGCAGTACTTC. Translation: CASSVESSGRRGSYEQYF.

This CDR3 is CASKPTGDMNTEAFF. The CDR3, as DNA: TGCGCCAGCAAGCCGACAGGGGACATGAACACTGAAGCTTTCTTT. This chain connects TRBV5-1 to TRBJ1-1; TRBD1 aligns across 8 bases. This CDR3 has 15 residues. After removal of 6 bases from V and 0 bases from J, the junction contained 7 bases not matched to a gene. CDR1 SGHRS and CDR2 YFSETQ come from the germline V gene. Full variable domain (missing parts from reference TRBV5-1 and TRBJ1-1): KAGVTQTPRYLIKTRGQQVTLSCSPISGHRSVSWYQQTPGQGLQFLFEYFSETQRNKGNFPGRFSGRQFSNSRSEMNVSTLELGDSALYLCASKPTGDMNTEAFFGQGTRLTVV.

V and J are TRBV6-1 and TRBJ1-5; 7 bases agree with TRBD1. CDR1 MNHNS and CDR2 SASEGT come from the germline V gene. The V segment lost 7 bases and the J segment 5 bases; nucleotides outside the gene matches: 5. The CDR3 extends over 13 amino acids. The CDR3 nucleotides read TGTGCCAGCACAGAGGGGGCTCATCAGCCCCAGCATTTT. This translates into CASTEGAHQPQHF.

The rearrangement links TRBV19 to TRBJ1-1; D is unclear. The germline V and J ends were trimmed by 1 base and 10 bases, with 13 bases remaining between them. The CDR3 loop spans 13 amino acids. In germline, CDR1 is LNHDA, CDR2 SQIVND (reference sequence). The CDR3 sequence is CASSIALAGRAFF. Written as DNA, the CDR3 is TGTGCCAGTAGTATAGCCCTGGCCGGGAGAGCTTTCTTT. The entire variable domain, with the rest obtained from reference TRBV19 and TRBJ1-1, is as follows: DGGITQSPKYLFRKEGQNVTLSCEQNLNHDAMYWYRQDPGQGLRLIYYSQIVNDFQKGDIAEGYSVSREKKESFPLTVTSAQKNPTAFYLCASSIALAGRAFFGQGTRLTVV.

The table lists this clone with a few counts. The chain has TRBV18 and TRBJ2-7; tentative D call: TRBD1 (7 bases). Deletions cut 8 bases from V and 7 bases from J, with 18 bases between. This CDR3 has 13 residues. The germline CDR1 and CDR2 sequences are KGHSH and LQKENI. The CDR3 DNA is TGTGCCAGCACCGGGACAGTCAGCGGGGAGCAGTACTTC. Amino acid sequence: CASTGTVSGEQYF.

The chain is built from TRBV27 and TRBJ2-7; D possibly corresponds to TRBD1 (6 bases). CDR1 and CDR2 from the germline V gene are MNHEY and SMNVEV (reference sequence). The V and J ends lost 0 bases and 1 base respectively, with 16 bases between them. This CDR3 spans 17 amino acids. The CDR3 here is CASSLSTPGAISYEQYF. For the CDR3, the DNA is TGTGCCAGCAGTTTATCCACACCAGGGGCGATTTCCTACGAGCAGTACTTC.

The chain couples TRBV28 to TRBJ1-5; D remains ambiguous. The V gene lost 6 bases and the J gene lost 0 bases, with 6 bases spanning the gap. The CDR3 is made up of 13 amino acids. CDR1 and CDR2 from the germline V gene are MDHEN and SYDVKM. The CDR3 sequence is CASRPYSNQPQHF. Here the CDR3 DNA reads TGTGCCAGCAGACCTTATAGCAATCAGCCCCAGCATTTT.

V gene TRBV15 combines with J gene TRBJ1-4; D is unclear. V was trimmed by 0 bases and J by 8 bases, leaving 13 bases between them. Per germline, CDR1 LNHNV and CDR2 YYDKDF (reference sequence). CDR3 length: 15 amino acids. The CDR3 is CATSRDAQEGEKLFF. The CDR3 DNA is TGTGCCACCAGCAGAGACGCTCAAGAGGGCGAAAAACTGTTTTTT.

The chain is built from TRBV29-1 and TRBJ2-3; 11 bases are shared with TRBD2. The CDR3 runs to 14 residues. The junction had 5 bases not matched to a gene; V was cut back by 6 bases and J by 3 bases. Germline CDR1 reads SQVTM; CDR2 reads ANQGSEA. The CDR3 sequence is CSVVIAGGTDTQYF. Here the CDR3 DNA reads TGCAGCGTGGTCATAGCGGGAGGGACAGATACGCAGTATTTT.

The V gene is TRBV6-5, the J gene TRBJ2-5; 7 bases map to TRBD1. The DNA end is a closer match to TRBJ2-7, so the J assignment may be wrong. The CDR3 contains 14 residues. From germline, CDR1 is MNHEY and CDR2 SVGAGI. The CDR3 protein is CASRRGQSSYEQYF. DNA for the CDR3: TGTGCCAGCAGACGGGGACAGAGCTCCTACGAGCAGTACTTC.

This clone has a handful of counts. The V gene is TRBV27, the J gene TRBJ2-3; TRBD2 aligns across 7 bases. This CDR3 contains 19 residues. Per the germline V gene, CDR1 is MNHEY and CDR2 is SMNVEV (reference sequence). Unmatched junction bases numbered 15, after V lost 3 bases and J lost 0 bases. The CDR3 is CASSLRPSGITLSTDTQYF. In DNA form, the CDR3 reads TGTGCCAGCAGTTTGAGACCTAGCGGTATTACTTTAAGCACAGATACGCAGTATTTT.

CDR3 in DNA: TGTGCCAGTAGTATAGACAGGGGAAGGGATTCTGGGGCCAACGTCCTGACTTTC. Translated, it gives CASSIDRGRDSGANVLTF. The genes are TRBV19 and TRBJ2-6; perhaps TRBD1 as D (6 bases). Germline CDR1 and CDR2: LNHDA and SQIVND (reference sequence). Trimming cost V 0 bases and J 1 base, with 13 bases left between them. This CDR3 has 18 residues.

V is TRBV2 and J is TRBJ2-1; TRBD2 agrees at 9 bases. CDR1 SNHLY and CDR2 FYNNEI come from the germline V gene. Losses at the gene ends were 7 bases for V and 8 bases for J; bases not matched to a gene: 12. This CDR3 contains 15 residues. CDR3 DNA sequence: TGTGCCAGCATTTCCGCTAGCGGGATTTTCGATGAGCAGTTCTTC. It specifies CASISASGIFDEQFF.